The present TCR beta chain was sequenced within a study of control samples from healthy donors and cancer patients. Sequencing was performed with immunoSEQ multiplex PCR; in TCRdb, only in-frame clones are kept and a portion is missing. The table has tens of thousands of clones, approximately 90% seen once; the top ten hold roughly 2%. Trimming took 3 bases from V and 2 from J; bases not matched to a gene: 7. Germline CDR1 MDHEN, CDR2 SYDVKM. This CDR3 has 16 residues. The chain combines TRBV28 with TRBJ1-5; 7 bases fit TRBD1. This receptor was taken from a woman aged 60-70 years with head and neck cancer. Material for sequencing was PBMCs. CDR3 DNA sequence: TGTGCCAGCAGTTTGGGAGGGGGCCGAGGCAATCAGCCCCAGCATTTT. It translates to CASSLGGGRGNQPQHF.